This T cell receptor beta chain stems from a study of naive and memory T cell subsets (dated 2017 in TCRdb). About the full investigation: In the figure summarizing the skin biopsy and whole blood samples, approximately ten blood donors, 7 tuberculin skin test biopsies and 3 saline control biopsies were reported. PCR2 was typically a SYBR Green qPCR stopped at a set threshold; low-input samples could instead use end-point PCR (around 6 cycles). Points the paper makes about the study in general: The potential sensitivity of the RNA-based method to TCR transcript changes with T cell activation and differentiation was acknowledged.

Libraries were made using 5' RACE. The ligated cDNA was amplified by four rounds of PCR, in which nested alpha and beta constant region primers were used together with the SP2 primer. For the blood and skin samples, TCR RNA was reverse transcribed with SuperScript IV using primers for the alpha and beta constant regions. Using T4 RNA ligase 1, an oligonucleotide carrying both the Illumina SP2 primer and a UMI was ligated onto the 3' end of the cDNA. To prevent hairpin formation, the 12-nucleotide UMI was made up of two random hexamers with an eight-base spacer between them. TCR alpha and beta chain libraries were processed separately from the second PCR onward, with dual indexing for multiplexing. After pooling, the indexed libraries were analyzed by capillary electrophoresis and sequenced on either an Illumina MiSeq or NextSeq. Libraries were spiked with PhiX DNA at roughly 4.5-7% so that base diversity was increased and cluster recognition was improved. In the original analysis: Demultiplexor took UMIs from read 2, joined the UMIs to the TCR sequence from read 1, and separated reads according to sample indices. V and J genes and V-J junctions were identified by Decombinator, which gave every TCR a five-part identifier that included V and J deletions. Collapsinator used UMIs to correct sequencing errors and PCR amplification heterogeneity, yielding UMI-based abundance per TCR. CDR3Translator turned identifiers into nucleotide sequence, translated the nucleotide sequence into amino acids, and pulled out CDR3 regions based on terminal motifs. After normalization to the amount of input RNA, the error-corrected alpha and beta TCR counts from blood and from skin were compared. TCRdb trimmed public reads at Q25 via fastp, called clones via MiXCR and kept in-frame beta chains. Entries are consolidated by CDR3 protein sequence, retaining the most common genes and DNA. V and J calls and clone size were set by TCRdb, not the authors. The sample data list more than 55,000 distinct CDR3 sequences, and roughly 7.5% of these were observed just once. The biggest ten clones account for 9.8% of the sample.

This clonotype was counted ten times or more. It lacks a known antigen. No base qualities exist here, and no much larger clone lies one base off it. The study described a robust, sensitive protocol for amplifying, sequencing and analyzing TCRs, using 3' ligation of a UMI-containing oligonucleotide to TCR cDNA. For whole blood analysis, approximately 2.5 ml of peripheral blood was collected from healthy adult volunteers into Tempus tubes, and RNA was extracted following the manufacturer's instructions. Total RNA was treated with RQ1 DNase, without cell sorting, prior to reverse transcription, with an input of about 1 to 1000 ng being targeted. Libraries were prepared from skin biopsies and whole blood to test how robust the pipeline was in samples where T cells are a minority population. V is shortened by 6 bases, J by 7 bases, and the region joining them spans 13 bases. CDR1 MNHEY and CDR2 SVGEGT were looked up in the germline V gene. The CDR3 contains 14 residues, cysteine and phenylalanine counted. Only the CDR3 portion is preserved as DNA: 42 bases, with reading frame beginning at the first base.

The chain links TRBV6-2 or TRBV6-3 with TRBJ1-6, with TRBD1 tentatively as D gene (5 bases match). This TCR was sampled from a female donor in good health. The CDR3 loop reads CASRIGGKNSPLHF. At the DNA level, the sequence is TGTGCCAGCAGGATCGGGGGAAAGAATTCACCCCTCCACTTT.